What follows are 19 T cell receptor beta chains derived from one specimen sequenced in a study of shared clonotypes between healthy human individuals. Clones were read by immunoSEQ multiplex PCR, and TCRdb kept only the in-frame ones, dropping some. The sample holds roughly 700,000 clones, under 80% seen once. The specimen sequenced was memory CD4+ T cells sorted from blood. Sample subset: CD45RA-negative fraction. The receptors shown here come from a woman under 40 in good health.

The gene calls are TRBV27 and TRBJ2-1; 12 nucleotides agree with TRBD2. The V gene's germline CDR1 is MNHEY and CDR2 SMNVEV (reference sequence). This CDR3 has 13 amino acids. V lost 4 bases to trimming and J lost 9 bases; unmatched junction nucleotides: 1. The DNA of the CDR3 is TGTGCCAGCAGTTGGGGACTAGCGGGTGAGCAGTTCTTC. Protein product: CASSWGLAGEQFF.

The rearrangement joins TRBV6-1 to TRBJ1-1; 9 nucleotides line up with TRBD1. Germline V gives CDR1 MNHNS, CDR2 SASEGT. This CDR3 comprises 14 residues. The J segment lost 4 bases and the V segment lost 9 bases, leaving 9 bases of the junction unmatched. Here the CDR3 DNA reads TGTGCCAGGACGGGGGACAGGGCCGGCACTGAAGCTTTCTTT. Protein sequence: CARTGDRAGTEAFF.

The CDR3 nucleotides read TGCGCCAGCAGCATGGACGGTCATATGAACACTGAAGCTTTCTTT. It specifies CASSMDGHMNTEAFF. The rearrangement joins TRBV5-1 to TRBJ1-1; D gene ambiguous. The CDR3 spans 15 residues. Trimming took 4 bases from V and 0 from J, leaving 13 bases between them. CDR1 is SGHRS, CDR2 YFSETQ, per germline.

V and J are TRBV14 and TRBJ2-5; 7 positions agree with TRBD1. The V segment lost 3 bases and the J segment 2 bases; nucleotides outside the gene matches: 9. From germline, CDR1 is SGHDN and CDR2 FVKESK. This CDR3 has 16 residues. CDR3 DNA: TGTGCCAGCAGCCATGCTCGGGACAGCTTACAAGAGACCCAGTACTTC. Translation gives CASSHARDSLQETQYF.

This clone has only a few counts. V gene TRBV14 combines with J gene TRBJ2-2, with D tentatively TRBD2 (5 bases). V was cut by 1 base and J by 2 bases, with 8 bases left in between. The CDR3 is made up of 15 amino acids. Germline V gene data show CDR1 as SGHDN and CDR2 as FVKESK. DNA of the CDR3: TGTGCCAGCAGCCAAGTCCCGGGAAACACCGGGGAGCTGTTTTTT. Translated: CASSQVPGNTGELFF.

The chain uses TRBV6-5 and TRBJ1-1, with a tentative D call TRBD1 (5 bases). Germline V gene data show CDR1 as MNHEY and CDR2 as SVGAGI. The V end lost 2 bases, the J end lost 0 bases, and 7 bases lay between the germline ends. The CDR3 totals 14 residues. CDR3 loop: CASSYGDLNTEAFF. CDR3 bases: TGTGCCAGCAGTTACGGGGACTTGAACACTGAAGCTTTCTTT.

This clone was observed at least ten times. The rearrangement uses TRBV20-1 and TRBJ1-2, with TRBD1 as a possible D gene (5 bases). Germline lookup yields CDR1 DFQATT and CDR2 SNEGSKA (reference sequence). The V end was cut by 2 bases, the J end by 7 bases, with 5 bases between. CDR3 length equals 10 residues. DNA for the CDR3: TGCAGTGCTAGAAGGGGTGGCTACACCTTC. Protein sequence: CSARRGGYTF.

The chain recombines TRBV30 with TRBJ1-2, with 8 nucleotides matching TRBD1. The CDR3 covers 13 residues. Losses at the gene ends were 4 bases for V and 8 bases for J; bases not matched to a gene: 9. CDR1 and CDR2 from the germline V gene are GTSNPN and SVGIG (reference sequence). As DNA, the CDR3 is TGTGCCTGGAAATGGACAGGGAGTCGAGGCTACACCTTC. Amino acid sequence: CAWKWTGSRGYTF. Filled out from reference TRBV30 and TRBJ1-2, the complete variable domain reads SQTIHQWPATLVQPVGSPLSLECTVEGTSNPNLYWYRQAAGRGLQLLFYSVGIGQISSEVPQNLSASRPQDRQFILSSKKLLLSDSGFYLCAWKWTGSRGYTFGSGTRLTVV.

This clone was found many times. DNA of the CDR3: TGTGCCAGCAGCCCCTACCGACAGGTCTACGAGCAGTACTTC. Translated, it gives CASSPYRQVYEQYF. This chain uses TRBV7-2 with TRBJ2-7; D might be TRBD1 (6 bases). V was shortened by 5 bases and J by 3 bases, with 14 bases between the two germline ends. Germline lookup yields CDR1 SGHTA and CDR2 FQGNSA. The CDR3 contains 14 residues. The full variable domain, in which reference TRBV7-2 and TRBJ2-7 provide the parts outside the CDR3, is GAGVSQSPSNKVTEKGKDVELRCDPISGHTALYWYRQSLGQGLEFLIYFQGNSAPDKSGLPSDRFSAERTGGSVSTLTIQRTQQEDSAVYLCASSPYRQVYEQYFGPGTRLTVT.

The V gene is TRBV6-5, the J gene TRBJ1-5; D uncertain. The CDR3 sequence is 14 residues long. V dropped 2 bases and J dropped 0 bases, with 5 bases sitting between them. CDR1 is MNHEY, CDR2 SVGAGI, per germline. CDR3 DNA: TGTGCCAGCAGTTACCCTTATAGCAATCAGCCCCAGCATTTT. It yields the protein CASSYPYSNQPQHF.

The chain uses TRBV15 and TRBJ2-7, with D maybe TRBD1 (6 bases). The germline V gene encodes CDR1 LNHNV and CDR2 YYDKDF (reference sequence). The CDR3 runs to 14 residues. V lost 0 bases and J 2 bases, leaving 8 bases between the germline ends. CDR3 DNA sequence: TGTGCCACCAGCAGAGATCCAGGGGCCTACGAGCAGTACTTC. This codes for CATSRDPGAYEQYF.

The chain uses TRBV5-8 and TRBJ2-3; D is possibly TRBD2 (6 bases). V dropped 6 bases and J dropped 1 base, with 18 bases sitting between them. The CDR3 has 16 residues. Per the germline V gene, CDR1 is SGHTS and CDR2 is YDEGEE. The CDR3 reads CASTRGPASGTDTQYF. In nucleotides, the CDR3 is TGTGCCAGCACCCGGGGCCCGGCTAGCGGCACAGATACGCAGTATTTT. Using reference TRBV5-8 and TRBJ2-3 for the parts outside the CDR3, the full variable domain is EAGVTQSPTHLIKTRGQQATLRCSPISGHTSVYWYQQALGLGLQFLLWYDEGEERNRGNFPPRFSGRQFPNYSSELNVNALELEDSALYLCASTRGPASGTDTQYFGPGTRLTVL.

This chain links TRBV2 with TRBJ1-5, with 12 bases matching TRBD1. Looked up from germline, CDR1 is SNHLY and CDR2 is FYNNEI. The CDR3 totals 16 residues. The J segment lost 5 bases and the V segment lost 5 bases, leaving 7 bases of the junction unmatched. The CDR3, as DNA: TGTGCCAGCAGTCCCGCCGGGACAGGGGGCGATCAGCCCCAGCATTTT. Translating gives CASSPAGTGGDQPQHF. Complete variable domain (other parts from reference TRBV2 and TRBJ1-5): EPEVTQTPSHQVTQMGQEVILRCVPISNHLYFYWYRQILGQKVEFLVSFYNNEISEKSEIFDDQFSVERPDGSNFTLKIRSTKLEDSAMYFCASSPAGTGGDQPQHFGDGTRLSIL.

CDR3: CASSSQTGSSYEQYF. The CDR3 DNA follows: TGTGCCAGCAGTTCGCAGACCGGTAGCTCCTACGAGCAGTACTTC. The V call is TRBV28, the J call TRBJ2-5; no definite D call. The J call may be wrong; the DNA end is better matched by TRBJ2-7. Germline V lookup: CDR1 MDHEN, CDR2 SYDVKM. CDR3 length: 15 residues.

J is TRBJ2-7 and V is TRBV7-8; D possibly corresponds to TRBD1 (6 bases). CDR1 is SGHVS, CDR2 FQNEAQ, per germline. There are 13 residues in the CDR3. V shed 5 bases and J shed 7 bases, with 15 bases lying between them. This CDR3 reads CASSPRRQVEQYF. For the CDR3, the DNA is TGTGCCAGCAGCCCCCGAAGACAGGTGGAGCAGTACTTC.

This clone was counted a single time. The sample has other DNA sequences that encode this CDR3 too. The chain employs TRBV18 and TRBJ2-1; a possible D gene is TRBD1 (6 bases). Germline V gene data show CDR1 as KGHSH and CDR2 as LQKENI. The CDR3 totals 15 residues. Trimming took 6 bases from V and 0 from J, leaving 12 bases between them. CDR3 region: CASSPNRDSYNEQFF. Written as DNA, the CDR3 is TGTGCCAGCTCCCCTAACAGGGACTCCTACAATGAGCAGTTCTTC.

This clone was detected only a few times. The junction and the germline gene differ at one end; a read error may be behind it. The V gene is TRBV11-2, the J gene TRBJ2-3; perhaps TRBD2 as D (5 bases). Germline V CDR1 and CDR2: SGHAT, FQNNGV. The CDR3 is 14 amino acids. The CDR3 is CASSLELAADTQYF. DNA of the CDR3: TGTGCCAGCAGCCTAGAGCTAGCAGCAGATACGCAGTATTTT.

The chain recombines TRBV7-9 with TRBJ1-1; the match to TRBD1 covers 11 bases. Germline-derived CDR1 and CDR2 are SEHNR and FQNEAQ (reference sequence). This CDR3 has 15 residues. Losses at the gene ends were 4 bases for V and 4 bases for J; bases not matched to a gene: 5. The chain's CDR3 is CASSSGQGAATEAFF. The CDR3 DNA reads as TGTGCCAGCAGCTCAGGACAGGGGGCGGCCACTGAAGCTTTCTTT.

On this clone: Compared with germline, one end of the junction differs, possibly owing to a read error. The chain is built from TRBV2 and TRBJ2-2; D gene unclear. Germline CDR1 is SNHLY and CDR2 is FYNNEI. This CDR3 contains 12 residues. CDR3 residues: CASRANIGELFF. The CDR3 DNA sequence: TGTGCCAGCAGAGCGAACATCGGGGAGCTGTTTTTT.